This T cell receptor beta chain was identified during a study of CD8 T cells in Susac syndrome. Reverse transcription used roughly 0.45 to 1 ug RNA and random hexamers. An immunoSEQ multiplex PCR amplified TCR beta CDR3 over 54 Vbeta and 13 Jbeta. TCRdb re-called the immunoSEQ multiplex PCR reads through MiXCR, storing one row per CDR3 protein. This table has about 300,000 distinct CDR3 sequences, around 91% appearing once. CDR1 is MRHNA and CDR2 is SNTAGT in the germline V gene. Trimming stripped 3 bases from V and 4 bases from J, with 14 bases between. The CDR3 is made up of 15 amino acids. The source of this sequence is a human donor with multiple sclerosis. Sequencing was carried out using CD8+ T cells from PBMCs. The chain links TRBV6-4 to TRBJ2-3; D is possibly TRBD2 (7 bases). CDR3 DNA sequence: TGTGCCAGCAGTGAGGATGGGGGGGCCCCAGATACGCAGTATTTT. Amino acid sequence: CASSEDGGAPDTQYF.